These 14 T cell receptor beta chains share one sample of origin, sequenced in a study of Graves' ophthalmopathy and Graves' hyperthyroidism (dated by TCRdb to about 2018). The instrument was an Illumina HiSeq 2000. TCR beta CDR3 regions were amplified from RNA transcripts for repertoire sequencing. The first round of RT-PCR was done with HTBI primers and the Qiagen OneStep RT-PCR kit, and was followed by a second round of multiplex PCR, then size selection and purification. Clones were called with MiXCR by TCRdb after fastp trimmed the public reads at Q25, and only in-frame beta chains were retained. Each entry is one CDR3 protein sequence, shown with its most common DNA and genes. The sample table lists about 180,000 distinct CDR3 sequences, less than 45% of them with a count of one. Together, the top ten hold about 5.8% of the sample. Material: peripheral blood. These receptors were obtained from a woman between 35 and 50 years old with Graves' ophthalmopathy. Donor details come from another sample of the same person, matched by shared clones.

This sequence joins TRBV29-1 and TRBJ2-7; tentative D call: TRBD1 (6 bases). Germline V CDR1 and CDR2: SQVTM, ANQGSEA. The CDR3 consists of 11 residues. Trimming left V 6 bases short and J 6 bases short, with 12 bases between. CDR3 DNA sequence: TGCAGCGTCATCTGGGGGCCCGAGCAGTACTTC. This translates into CSVIWGPEQYF.

This clonotype has a count of ten or more. The gene calls are TRBV13 and TRBJ2-5; D is uncertain. V was pared by 1 base and J by 1 base, with 7 bases between. Per germline, CDR1 PRHDT and CDR2 FYEKMQ (reference sequence). CDR3 length equals 14 residues. CDR3 sequence (DNA): TGTGCCAGCAGCTTAGCGGTGGCCCAAGAGACCCAGTACTTC. Translated, it gives CASSLAVAQETQYF.

Many counts were recorded for this clonotype. This rearrangement joins TRBV29-1 to TRBJ2-2, with TRBD2 as a possible D gene (7 bases). This CDR3 region has 15 residues. CDR1 and CDR2 from the germline V gene are SQVTM and ANQGSEA. V was pared by 7 bases and J by 3 bases, with 18 bases between. The CDR3 reads CSASRGAGYTGELFF. In DNA form, the CDR3 reads TGCAGCGCCTCCCGGGGGGCAGGTTACACCGGGGAGCTGTTTTTT.

This clonotype was observed once. The chain recombines TRBV6-1 with TRBJ1-1; 7 nucleotides agree with TRBD1. The germline V gene encodes CDR1 MNHNS and CDR2 SASEGT. The length of the CDR3 is 13 residues. V lost 6 bases and J lost 6; bases outside the gene matches: 7. CDR3 DNA sequence: TGTGCCAGCAGGGTAACAGGGGAGGCTGAAGCTTTCTTT. Protein product: CASRVTGEAEAFF.

This clonotype showed up many times. The V call is TRBV6-5, the J call TRBJ1-3, with unresolved D. V was shortened by 2 bases and J by 0 bases, with 8 bases between the two germline ends. This CDR3 is built from 15 residues. Germline V gene lookup returns CDR1 MNHEY and CDR2 SVGAGI. This CDR3 is CASSYGRSSGNTIYF. The CDR3 DNA is TGTGCCAGCAGTTACGGACGGAGCTCTGGAAACACCATATATTTT.

V gene TRBV20-1 combines with J gene TRBJ2-7, with D unclear. Germline CDR1 is DFQATT and CDR2 is SNEGSKA (reference sequence). V dropped 5 bases and J dropped 6 bases, with 17 bases sitting between them. The CDR3 is 13 amino acids. CDR3 in amino acids: CSAPRTLAREQYF. The CDR3 region has the DNA TGCAGTGCTCCCCGGACCTTGGCCCGCGAGCAGTACTTC.

Ten or more counts support this clonotype. The chain is built from TRBV20-1 and TRBJ2-5, with 15 positions matching TRBD2. The CDR3 is made up of 16 amino acids. Germline-derived CDR1 and CDR2 are DFQATT and SNEGSKA (reference sequence). V shed 4 bases, J shed 2 bases, and the junction held 5 bases outside the gene matches. CDR3 sequence: CSAKGLAGGRQETQYF. CDR3 nucleotides: TGCAGTGCTAAAGGACTAGCGGGAGGGAGGCAAGAGACCCAGTACTTC.

This rearrangement joins TRBV19 to TRBJ2-4; D unresolved. CDR1 is LNHDA and CDR2 is SQIVND in the germline V gene (reference sequence). V lost 3 bases and J lost 9, with 15 bases in between. The CDR3 is 14 amino acids. The CDR3 region has the DNA TGTGCCAGTAGTATTCAGACCGACGGAGCCATTCAGTACTTC. It translates to CASSIQTDGAIQYF.

This clonotype has a count of ten or more. The chain recombines TRBV20-1 with TRBJ1-5; tentatively, D is TRBD1 (6 bases). Trimming left V 0 bases short and J 1 base short, with 13 bases between. This CDR3 has 16 residues. Germline V gene lookup returns CDR1 DFQATT and CDR2 SNEGSKA (reference sequence). DNA of the CDR3: TGCAGTGCTAGAGATCAGGCAGGGGACAGCAATCAGCCCCAGCATTTT. Its protein is CSARDQAGDSNQPQHF.

This clonotype was picked up many times. The chain combines TRBV30 with TRBJ2-7; 7 bases map to TRBD1. With V trimmed by 2 bases and J by 0 bases, 7 bases remained unmatched. In germline, CDR1 is GTSNPN, CDR2 SVGIG (reference sequence). This CDR3 comprises 15 residues. The CDR3 nucleotides read TGTGCCTGGAGTTACCCCAGGGGGAGCTCCTACGAGCAGTACTTC. Its protein is CAWSYPRGSSYEQYF.

The sample holds many counts of this clonotype. This chain links TRBV11-2 with TRBJ1-3; D unclear. V gave up 4 bases and J gave up 4 bases, with 11 bases separating them. Germline assignment: CDR1 SGHAT and CDR2 FQNNGV. The length of the CDR3 is 14 residues. DNA of the CDR3: TGTGCCAGCAGCTCAACCCGGGCAGGAAACACCATATATTTT. Amino acids: CASSSTRAGNTIYF.

The CDR3, as DNA: TGTGCCAGCAGCGCCAGGGGCACTGAAGCTTTCTTT. Translated: CASSARGTEAFF. V gene TRBV6-1 combines with J gene TRBJ1-1; tentative D call: TRBD1 (6 bases). The length of the CDR3 is 12 residues. Germline V CDR1 and CDR2: MNHNS, SASEGT. V was cut by 6 bases and J by 4 bases, with 9 bases left in between.

This clonotype was counted many times. The gene calls are TRBV9 and TRBJ2-2; no reliable D call. Trimming stripped 4 bases from V and 0 bases from J, with 10 bases between. CDR1 is SGDLS and CDR2 is YYNGEE in the germline V gene. The CDR3 has 15 residues. The CDR3 DNA follows: TGTGCCAGCAGCCCACCCGCGGCGAACACCGGGGAGCTGTTTTTT. Translated, it gives CASSPPAANTGELFF.

J is TRBJ2-5 and V is TRBV14, with TRBD1 matching over 8 bases. CDR1 and CDR2 from the germline V gene are SGHDN and FVKESK. Trimming removed 4 bases from V and 4 bases from J; junction bases left unmatched: 8. This CDR3 spans 15 amino acids. Here the CDR3 reads CASSPQGAVLETQYF. In nucleotides, the CDR3 is TGTGCCAGCAGCCCTCAGGGGGCGGTGTTAGAGACCCAGTACTTC.